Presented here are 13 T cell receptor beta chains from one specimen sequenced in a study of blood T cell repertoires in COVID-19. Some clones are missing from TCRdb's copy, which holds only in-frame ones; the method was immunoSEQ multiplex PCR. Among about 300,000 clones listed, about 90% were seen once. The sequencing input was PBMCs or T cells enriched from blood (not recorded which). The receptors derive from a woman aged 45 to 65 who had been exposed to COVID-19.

The CDR3 region is CASSLPPGLAGSSYNEQFF. Here the CDR3 DNA reads TGTGCCAGCAGCTTACCTCCGGGACTAGCGGGGAGTTCCTACAATGAGCAGTTCTTC. The rearrangement uses TRBV11-2 and TRBJ2-1; 13 bases map to TRBD2. Losses at the gene ends were 2 bases for V and 1 base for J; bases not matched to a gene: 8. The CDR3 has 19 residues. Germline V gene lookup returns CDR1 SGHAT and CDR2 FQNNGV.

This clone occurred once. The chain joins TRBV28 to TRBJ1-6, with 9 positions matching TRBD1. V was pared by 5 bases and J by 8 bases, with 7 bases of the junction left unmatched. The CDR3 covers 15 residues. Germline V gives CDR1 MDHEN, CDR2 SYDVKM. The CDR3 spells CASSPTGGVHSPLHF. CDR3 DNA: TGTGCCAGCAGTCCGACAGGGGGGGTCCATTCACCCCTCCACTTT.

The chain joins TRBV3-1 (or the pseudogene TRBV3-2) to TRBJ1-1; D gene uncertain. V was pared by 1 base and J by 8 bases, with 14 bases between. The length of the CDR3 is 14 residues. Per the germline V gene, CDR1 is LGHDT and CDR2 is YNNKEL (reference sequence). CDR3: CASSQVADGGEAFF. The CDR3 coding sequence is TGTGCCAGCAGCCAAGTGGCGGACGGAGGGGAAGCTTTCTTT.

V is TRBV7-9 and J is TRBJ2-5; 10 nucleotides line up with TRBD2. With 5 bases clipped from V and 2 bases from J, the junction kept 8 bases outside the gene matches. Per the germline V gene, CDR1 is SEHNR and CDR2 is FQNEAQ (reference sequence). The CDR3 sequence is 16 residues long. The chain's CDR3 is CASSVTIAGGQETQYF. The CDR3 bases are TGTGCCAGCAGCGTCACGATAGCGGGGGGACAAGAGACCCAGTACTTC.

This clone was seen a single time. The CDR3 loop is CSASGGETNEKLFF. The CDR3 nucleotides read TGCAGTGCTAGTGGAGGAGAGACTAATGAAAAACTGTTTTTT. The rearrangement joins TRBV20-1 to TRBJ1-4, with D unresolved. CDR1 is DFQATT and CDR2 is SNEGSKA in the germline V gene (reference sequence). The CDR3 loop spans 14 amino acids. Trimming removed 3 bases from V and 2 bases from J, with 10 bases in between.

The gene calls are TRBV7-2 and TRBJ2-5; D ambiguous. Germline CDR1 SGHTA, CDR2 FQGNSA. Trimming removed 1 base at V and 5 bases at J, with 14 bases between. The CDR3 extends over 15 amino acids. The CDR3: CASSLGRSSVETQYF. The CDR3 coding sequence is TGTGCCAGCAGCTTAGGGCGGAGTAGTGTGGAGACCCAGTACTTC.

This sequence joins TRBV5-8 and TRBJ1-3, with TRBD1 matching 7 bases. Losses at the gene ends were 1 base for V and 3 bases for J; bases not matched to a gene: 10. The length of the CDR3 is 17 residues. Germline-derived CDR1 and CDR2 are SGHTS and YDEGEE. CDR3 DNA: TGTGCCAGCAGCTTGCAACCTCCGACAGGGTTTGGAAACACCATATATTTT. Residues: CASSLQPPTGFGNTIYF.

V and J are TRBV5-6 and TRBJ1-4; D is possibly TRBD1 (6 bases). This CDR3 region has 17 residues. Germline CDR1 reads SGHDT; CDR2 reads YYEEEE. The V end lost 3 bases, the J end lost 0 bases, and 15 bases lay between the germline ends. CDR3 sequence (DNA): TGTGCCAGCAGCTCACTTTCCGACAGGACAACTAATGAAAAACTGTTTTTT. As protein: CASSSLSDRTTNEKLFF.

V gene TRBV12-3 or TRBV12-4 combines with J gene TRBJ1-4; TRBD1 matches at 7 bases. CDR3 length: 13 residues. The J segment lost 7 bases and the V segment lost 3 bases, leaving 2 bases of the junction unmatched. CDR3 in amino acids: CASSFTGVEKLFF. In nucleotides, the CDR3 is TGTGCCAGCAGTTTCACAGGGGTTGAAAAACTGTTTTTT.

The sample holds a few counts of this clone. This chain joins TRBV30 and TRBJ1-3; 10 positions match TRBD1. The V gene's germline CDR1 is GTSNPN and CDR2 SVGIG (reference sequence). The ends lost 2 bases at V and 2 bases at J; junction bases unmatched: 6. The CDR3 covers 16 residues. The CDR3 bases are TGTGCCTGGAGTTTCCTCGACAGGGGGCCTGGAAACACCATATATTTT. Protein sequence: CAWSFLDRGPGNTIYF.

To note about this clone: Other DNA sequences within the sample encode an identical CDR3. CDR3 amino acids: CASSPGTAYEQYF. CDR3 nucleotides: TGTGCCAGCTCACCCGGGACAGCCTACGAGCAGTACTTC. The V call is TRBV18, the J call TRBJ2-7; 7 bases align to TRBD1. J lost 2 bases, V lost 3 bases, and 1 base had no gene match. The CDR3 totals 13 residues. Germline V gene lookup returns CDR1 KGHSH and CDR2 LQKENI.

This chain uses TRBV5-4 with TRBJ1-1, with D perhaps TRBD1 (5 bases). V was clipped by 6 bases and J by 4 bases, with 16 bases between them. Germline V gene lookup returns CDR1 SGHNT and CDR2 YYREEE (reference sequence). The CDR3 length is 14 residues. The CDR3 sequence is CASTAGGSSTEAFF. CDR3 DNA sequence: TGTGCCAGCACTGCGGGGGGATCGTCCACTGAAGCTTTCTTT.

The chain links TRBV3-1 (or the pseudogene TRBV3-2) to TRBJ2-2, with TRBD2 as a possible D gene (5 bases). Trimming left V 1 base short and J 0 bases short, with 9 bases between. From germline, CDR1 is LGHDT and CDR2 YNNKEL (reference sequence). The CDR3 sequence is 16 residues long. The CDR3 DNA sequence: TGTGCCAGCAGCCAAGGGGCGGGCGCGAACACCGGGGAGCTGTTTTTT. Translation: CASSQGAGANTGELFF.